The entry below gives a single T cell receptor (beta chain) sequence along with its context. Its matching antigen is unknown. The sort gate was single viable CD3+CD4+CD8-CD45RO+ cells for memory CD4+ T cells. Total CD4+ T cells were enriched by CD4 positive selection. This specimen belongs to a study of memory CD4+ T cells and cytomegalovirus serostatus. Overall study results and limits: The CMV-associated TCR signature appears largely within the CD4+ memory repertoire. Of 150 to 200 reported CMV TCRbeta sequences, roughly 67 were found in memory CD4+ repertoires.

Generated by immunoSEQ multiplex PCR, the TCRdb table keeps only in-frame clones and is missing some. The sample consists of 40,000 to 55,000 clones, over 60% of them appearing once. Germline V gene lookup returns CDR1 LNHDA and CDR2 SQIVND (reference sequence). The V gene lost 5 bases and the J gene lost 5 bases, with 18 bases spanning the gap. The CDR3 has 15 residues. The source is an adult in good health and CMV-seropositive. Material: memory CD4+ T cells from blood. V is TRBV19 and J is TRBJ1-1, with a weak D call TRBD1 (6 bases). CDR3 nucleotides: TGTGCCAGTAGTGCGACCAGGGGTGGCGGGACTGAAGCTTTCTTT. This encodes CASSATRGGGTEAFF.